This T cell receptor beta chain was identified during a study of cytomegalovirus exposure and HLA in healthy donors. Study outcomes and limitations: Later analysis identified 16,000 or so TCR beta sequences associated with HLA alleles, using a false discovery rate threshold of 0.05.

PCR primers comprised 60 Vbeta and 13 Jbeta primers. The assay was immunoSEQ multiplex PCR, and TCRdb's table has in-frame clones only and misses some. Among about 160,000 clones listed, around three quarters were seen once. This CDR3 has 19 residues. Per germline, CDR1 MDHEN and CDR2 SYDVKM. V was clipped by 5 bases and J by 10 bases; unmatched bases: 24. A word on this clone: Its antigen is undetermined.

Source material: PBMCs. The chain is built from TRBV28 and TRBJ1-4, with 8 bases fitting TRBD1. The sequence came from a man in his forties in good health and CMV-seronegative. CDR3 region: CASSNIGVGADREGGKLFF. The CDR3, as DNA: TGTGCCAGCAGTAATATAGGAGTCGGGGCGGACAGGGAGGGAGGAAAACTGTTTTTT.